The sequence of this TCR beta chain was determined in a study of CD4 T cells in relation to SARS-CoV-2 and coronaviruses. Unmatched junction bases numbered 14, after V lost 0 bases and J lost 2 bases. This CDR3 is 19 amino acids long. The V gene's germline CDR1 is SGHDT and CDR2 YYEEEE. Findings and caveats of the study: In roughly 65% of donors, memory CD4+ clonotypes crossrecognized SARS-CoV-2 and at least one common cold coronavirus spike.

Sequenced by immunoSEQ multiplex PCR; TCRdb stores in-frame clones only, minus some. The sample consists of tens of thousands of clones, 72% of them appearing once. Only one count was recorded for this clone. Its antigen is not identified. CD4+ T cells from unexposed donors were obtained before the COVID-19 pandemic (2011-2018). CD4+ T cells were isolated from the cells after around 10 days of culture. Unexposed-donor CD4+ T cells were probed with SARS-CoV-2 S/N and four cold-coronavirus spikes, cells permitting. The sequence derives from a human donor in good health. Sequenced sample: CD4+ T cells from PBMCs, cultured in vitro. The V and J genes are TRBV5-6 and TRBJ2-3, with 8 bases fitting TRBD2. CDR3 region: CASSLADTRSGRFTDTQYF. The DNA of the CDR3 is TGTGCCAGCAGCTTGGCCGACACTCGCAGCGGGAGATTCACAGATACGCAGTATTTT.